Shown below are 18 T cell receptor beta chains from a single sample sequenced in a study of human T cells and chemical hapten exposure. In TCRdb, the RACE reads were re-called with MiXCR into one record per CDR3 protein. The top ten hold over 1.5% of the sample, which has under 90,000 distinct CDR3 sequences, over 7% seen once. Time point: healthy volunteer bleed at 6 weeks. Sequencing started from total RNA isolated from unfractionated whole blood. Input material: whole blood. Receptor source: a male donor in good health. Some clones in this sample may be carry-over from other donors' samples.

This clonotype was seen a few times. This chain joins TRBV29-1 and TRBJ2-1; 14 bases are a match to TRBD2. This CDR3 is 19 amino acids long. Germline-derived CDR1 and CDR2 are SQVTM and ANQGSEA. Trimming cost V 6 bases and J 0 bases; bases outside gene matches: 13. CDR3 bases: TGCAGCGTGGCACCGGGACTAGCGGGAGATCAGGGCTCCTACAATGAGCAGTTCTTC. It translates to CSVAPGLAGDQGSYNEQFF.

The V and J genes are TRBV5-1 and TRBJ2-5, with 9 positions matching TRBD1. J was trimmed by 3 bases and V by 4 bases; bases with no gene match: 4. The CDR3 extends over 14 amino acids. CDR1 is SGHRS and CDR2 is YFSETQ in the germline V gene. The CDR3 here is CASSPDRGKETQYF. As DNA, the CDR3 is TGCGCCAGCAGCCCCGACAGGGGGAAAGAGACCCAGTACTTC.

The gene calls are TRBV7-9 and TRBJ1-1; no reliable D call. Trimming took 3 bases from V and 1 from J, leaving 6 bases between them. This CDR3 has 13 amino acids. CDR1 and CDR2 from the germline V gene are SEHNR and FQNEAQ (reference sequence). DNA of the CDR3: TGTGCCAGCAGCTTTGACCCGAACACTGAAGCTTTCTTT. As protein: CASSFDPNTEAFF.

CDR3 coding DNA: TGTGCCACCAGCAGAGATGGTGCTAGCGCCGGCTCCTACGAGCAGTACTTC. Amino acids: CATSRDGASAGSYEQYF. The chain combines TRBV15 with TRBJ2-7; TRBD2 might be the D (6 bases). Trimming removed 0 bases at V and 0 bases at J, with 15 bases between. The germline CDR1 and CDR2 sequences are LNHNV and YYDKDF (reference sequence). This CDR3 comprises 17 residues.

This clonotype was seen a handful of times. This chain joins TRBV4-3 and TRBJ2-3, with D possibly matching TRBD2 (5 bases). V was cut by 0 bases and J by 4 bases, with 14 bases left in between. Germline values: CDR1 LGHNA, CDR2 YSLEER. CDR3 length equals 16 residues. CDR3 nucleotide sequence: TGCGCCAGCAGCCAAGATTCAGACGTCGGGGCAGATACGCAGTATTTT. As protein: CASSQDSDVGADTQYF.

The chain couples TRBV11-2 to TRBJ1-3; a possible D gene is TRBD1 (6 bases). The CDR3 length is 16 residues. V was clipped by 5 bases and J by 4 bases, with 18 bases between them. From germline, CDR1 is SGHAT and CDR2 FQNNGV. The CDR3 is CASSRPTGSTGNTIYF. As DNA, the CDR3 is TGTGCCAGCAGCCGACCCACAGGGTCGACAGGAAACACCATATATTTT.

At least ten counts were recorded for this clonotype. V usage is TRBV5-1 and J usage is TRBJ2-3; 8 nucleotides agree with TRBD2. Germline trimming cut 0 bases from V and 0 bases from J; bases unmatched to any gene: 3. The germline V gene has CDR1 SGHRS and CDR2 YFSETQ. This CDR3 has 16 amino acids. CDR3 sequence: CASSLGSSGSTDTQYF. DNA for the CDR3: TGCGCCAGCAGCTTGGGCTCTAGCGGGAGCACAGATACGCAGTATTTT. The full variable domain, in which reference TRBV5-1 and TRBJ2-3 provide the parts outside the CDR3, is KAGVTQTPRYLIKTRGQQVTLSCSPISGHRSVSWYQQTPGQGLQFLFEYFSETQRNKGNFPGRFSGRQFSNSRSEMNVSTLELGDSALYLCASSLGSSGSTDTQYFGPGTRLTVL.

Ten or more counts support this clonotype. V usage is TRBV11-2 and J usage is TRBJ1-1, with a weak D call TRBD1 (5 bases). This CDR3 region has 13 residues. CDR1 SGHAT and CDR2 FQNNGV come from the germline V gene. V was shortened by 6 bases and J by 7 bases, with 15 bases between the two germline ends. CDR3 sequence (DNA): TGTGCCAGCAGGGGGACGCGTTCTGGTGAAGCTTTCTTT. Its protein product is CASRGTRSGEAFF.

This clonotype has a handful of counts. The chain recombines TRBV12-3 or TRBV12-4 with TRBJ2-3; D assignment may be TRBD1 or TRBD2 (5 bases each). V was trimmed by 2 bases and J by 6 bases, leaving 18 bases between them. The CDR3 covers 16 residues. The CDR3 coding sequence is TGTGCCAGCAGTTTACGGGGCACCACCTTTTCGGATACGCAGTATTTT. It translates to CASSLRGTTFSDTQYF.

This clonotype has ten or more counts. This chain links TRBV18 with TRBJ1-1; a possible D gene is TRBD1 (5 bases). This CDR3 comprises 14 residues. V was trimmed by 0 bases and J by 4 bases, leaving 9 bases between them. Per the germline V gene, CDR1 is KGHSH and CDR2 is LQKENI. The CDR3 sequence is CASSPPKGSTEAFF. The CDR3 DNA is TGTGCCAGCTCACCACCGAAGGGGAGCACTGAAGCTTTCTTT.

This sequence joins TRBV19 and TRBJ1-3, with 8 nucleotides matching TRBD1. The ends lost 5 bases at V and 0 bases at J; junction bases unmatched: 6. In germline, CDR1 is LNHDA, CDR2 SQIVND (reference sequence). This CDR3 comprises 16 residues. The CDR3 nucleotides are TGTGCCAGTAGTCACCTGGGGACAGGCTCTGGAAACACCATATATTTT. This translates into CASSHLGTGSGNTIYF.

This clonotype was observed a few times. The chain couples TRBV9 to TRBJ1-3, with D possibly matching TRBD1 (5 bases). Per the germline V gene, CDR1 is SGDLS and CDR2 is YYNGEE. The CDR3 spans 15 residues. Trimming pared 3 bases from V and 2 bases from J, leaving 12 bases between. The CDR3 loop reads CASSAGGSAGNTIYF. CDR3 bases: TGTGCCAGCAGCGCCGGGGGGTCCGCTGGAAACACCATATATTTT.

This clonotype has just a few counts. For the CDR3, the DNA is TGTGCCAGCAGTCCGACAGGGGGAATGAACACTGAAGCTTTCTTT. It encodes CASSPTGGMNTEAFF. This chain links TRBV27 with TRBJ1-1, with 9 bases fitting TRBD1. The CDR3 is made up of 15 amino acids. V was clipped by 5 bases and J by 0 bases; unmatched bases: 4. Germline loops: CDR1 MNHEY, CDR2 SMNVEV (reference sequence).

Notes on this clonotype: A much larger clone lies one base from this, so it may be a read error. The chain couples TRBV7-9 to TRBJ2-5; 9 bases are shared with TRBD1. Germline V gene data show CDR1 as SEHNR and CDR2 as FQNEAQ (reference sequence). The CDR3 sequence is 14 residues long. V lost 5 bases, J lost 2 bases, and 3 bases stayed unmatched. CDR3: CASSPDRGQETQYF. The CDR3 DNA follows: TGTGCCAGCAGCCCCGACAGGGGGCAAGAGACCCAGTACTTC.

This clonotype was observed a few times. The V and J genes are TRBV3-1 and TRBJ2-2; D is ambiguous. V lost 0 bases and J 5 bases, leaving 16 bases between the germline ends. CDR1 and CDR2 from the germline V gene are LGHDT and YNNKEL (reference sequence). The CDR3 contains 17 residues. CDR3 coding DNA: TGTGCCAGCAGCCAAGAAAGGGTCAGGTACTGGACCGGGGAGCTGTTTTTT. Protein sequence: CASSQERVRYWTGELFF. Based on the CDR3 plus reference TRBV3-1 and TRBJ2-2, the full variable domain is DTAVSQTPKYLVTQMGNDKSIKCEQNLGHDTMYWYKQDSKKFLKIMFSYNNKELIINETVPNRFSPKSPDKAHLNLHINSLELGDSAVYFCASSQERVRYWTGELFFGEGSRLTVL.

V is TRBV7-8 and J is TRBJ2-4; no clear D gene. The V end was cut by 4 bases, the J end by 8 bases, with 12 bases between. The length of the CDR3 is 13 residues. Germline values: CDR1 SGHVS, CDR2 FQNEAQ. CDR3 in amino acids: CASSSRPGDIQYF. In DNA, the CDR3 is TGTGCCAGCAGCTCCCGGCCGGGTGACATTCAGTACTTC.

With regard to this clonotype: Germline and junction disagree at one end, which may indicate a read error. The CDR3, as DNA: TGCGCCAGCAGCCCGGACGGGAGCAATCAGCCCAAGCATTTT. Protein product: CASSPDGSNQPKHF. The chain couples TRBV5-1 to TRBJ1-5, with unresolved D. The CDR3 totals 14 residues. CDR1 is SGHRS, CDR2 YFSETQ, per germline.

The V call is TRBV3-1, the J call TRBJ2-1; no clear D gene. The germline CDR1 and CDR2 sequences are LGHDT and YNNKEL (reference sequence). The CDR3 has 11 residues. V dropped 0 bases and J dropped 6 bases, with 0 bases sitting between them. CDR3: CASSQDNEQFF. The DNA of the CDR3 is TGTGCCAGCAGCCAAGACAATGAGCAGTTCTTC.